This T cell receptor beta chain is drawn from a study of radiation and T cells in renal cell carcinoma. The study, taken as a whole, reports: Baseline intratumoral clonotype presence is unknown without pretreatment biopsies. Top tumor clonotypes rose in blood 2 weeks post-radiation, then contracted.

To note about this clone: Its antigen is still unknown.

Assay: immunoSEQ multiplex PCR; the TCRdb copy retains only in-frame clones and omits some. Among tens of thousands of clones listed, roughly 72% were seen once. Time point given: blood 2 weeks post-SBRT. Indicated treatment: 15 Gy SBRT to primary tumor, nephrectomy 4 weeks later. Radiation-treated patients gave blood at baseline, week 2 and week 4. CDR1 is KGHSY and CDR2 is FQNENV in the germline V gene. The CDR3 runs to 15 residues. The V end lost 4 bases, the J end lost 4 bases, and 17 bases lay between the germline ends. This chain links TRBV16 with TRBJ2-7; no firm D call. The receptor's source is a man aged 55-75 years with renal cell carcinoma. Sequenced material: blood, taken from a patient whose treatment included radiotherapy and nephrectomy. The chain's CDR3 is CASSRGFFGSYEQYV. CDR3 sequence (DNA): TGTGCCAGCAGCCGTGGATTTTTTGGGTCTTACGAGCAGTACGTC.